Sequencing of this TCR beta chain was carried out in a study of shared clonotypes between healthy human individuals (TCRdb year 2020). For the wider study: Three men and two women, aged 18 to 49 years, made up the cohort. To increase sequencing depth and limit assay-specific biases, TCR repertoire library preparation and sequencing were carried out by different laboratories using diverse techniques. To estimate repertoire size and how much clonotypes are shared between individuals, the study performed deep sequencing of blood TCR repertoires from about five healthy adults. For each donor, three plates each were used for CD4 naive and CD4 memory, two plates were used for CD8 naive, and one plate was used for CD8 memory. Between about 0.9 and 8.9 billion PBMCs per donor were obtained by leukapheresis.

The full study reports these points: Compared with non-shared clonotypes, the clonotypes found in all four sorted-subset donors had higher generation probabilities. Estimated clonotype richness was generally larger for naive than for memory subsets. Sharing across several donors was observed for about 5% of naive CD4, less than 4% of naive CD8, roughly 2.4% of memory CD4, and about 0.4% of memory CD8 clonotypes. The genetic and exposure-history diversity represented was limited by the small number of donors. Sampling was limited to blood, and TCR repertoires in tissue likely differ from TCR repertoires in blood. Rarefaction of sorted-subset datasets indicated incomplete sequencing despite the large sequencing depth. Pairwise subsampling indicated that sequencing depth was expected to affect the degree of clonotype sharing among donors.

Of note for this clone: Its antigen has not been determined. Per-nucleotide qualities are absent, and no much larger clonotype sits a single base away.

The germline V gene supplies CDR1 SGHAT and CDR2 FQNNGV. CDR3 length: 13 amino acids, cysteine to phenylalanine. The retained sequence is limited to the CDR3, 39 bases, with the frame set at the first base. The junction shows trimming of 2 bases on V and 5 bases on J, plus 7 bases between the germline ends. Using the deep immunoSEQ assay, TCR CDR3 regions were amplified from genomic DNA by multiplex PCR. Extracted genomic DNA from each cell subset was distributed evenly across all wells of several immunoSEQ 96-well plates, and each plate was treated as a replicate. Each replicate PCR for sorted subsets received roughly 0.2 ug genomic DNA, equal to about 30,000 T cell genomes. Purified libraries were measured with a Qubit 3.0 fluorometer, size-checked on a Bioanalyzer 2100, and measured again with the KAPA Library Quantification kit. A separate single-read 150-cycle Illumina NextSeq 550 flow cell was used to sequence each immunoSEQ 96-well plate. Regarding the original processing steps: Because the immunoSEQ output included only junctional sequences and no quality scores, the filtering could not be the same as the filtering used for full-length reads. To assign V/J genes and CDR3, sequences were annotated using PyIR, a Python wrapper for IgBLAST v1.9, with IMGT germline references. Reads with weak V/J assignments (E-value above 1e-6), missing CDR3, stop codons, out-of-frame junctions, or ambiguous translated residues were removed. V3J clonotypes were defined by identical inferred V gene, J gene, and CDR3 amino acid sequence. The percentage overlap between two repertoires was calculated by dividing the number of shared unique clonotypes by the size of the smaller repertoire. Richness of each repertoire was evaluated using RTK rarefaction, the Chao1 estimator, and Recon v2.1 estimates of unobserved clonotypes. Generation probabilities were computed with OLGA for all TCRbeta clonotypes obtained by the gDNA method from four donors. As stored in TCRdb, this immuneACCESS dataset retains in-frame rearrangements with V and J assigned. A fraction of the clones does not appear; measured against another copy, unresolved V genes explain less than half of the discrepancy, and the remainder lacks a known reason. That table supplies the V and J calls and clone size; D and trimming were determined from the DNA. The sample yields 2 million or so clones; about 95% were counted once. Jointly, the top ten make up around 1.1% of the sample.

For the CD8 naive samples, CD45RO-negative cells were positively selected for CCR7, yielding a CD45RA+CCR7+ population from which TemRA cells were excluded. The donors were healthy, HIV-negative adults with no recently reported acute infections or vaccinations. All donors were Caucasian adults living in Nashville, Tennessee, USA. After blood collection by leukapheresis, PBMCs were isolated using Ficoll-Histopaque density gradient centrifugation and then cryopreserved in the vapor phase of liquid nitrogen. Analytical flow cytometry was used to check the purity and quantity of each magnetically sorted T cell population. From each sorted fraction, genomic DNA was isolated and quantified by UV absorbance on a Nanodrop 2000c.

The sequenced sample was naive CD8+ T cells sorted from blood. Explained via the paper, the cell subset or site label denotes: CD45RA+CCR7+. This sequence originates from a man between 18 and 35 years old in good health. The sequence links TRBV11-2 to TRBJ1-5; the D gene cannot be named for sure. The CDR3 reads CASSLWADQPQHF. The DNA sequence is TGTGCCAGCAGCTTATGGGCGGATCAGCCCCAGCATTTT.